This T cell receptor beta chain originates from a study of early T cells in non-severe SARS-CoV-2 infection. The wider study: Whole-blood bulk RNA, unsorted, was sequenced, and chains were unpaired. General observations from the study: VDJdb matching, biased toward anti-spike CD8 responses, missed private and CD4 specificities.

Individually, cDNA molecules had unique molecular identifiers attached to them. TCRdb re-derived calls from the 5' RACE reads in MiXCR, one entry per CDR3 protein. The data hold 65,000 to 95,000 distinct CDR3 sequences, with 14% observed a single time. The V and J ends lost 8 bases and 6 bases respectively, with 13 bases between them. The CDR3 loop spans 12 amino acids. Germline CDR1 reads MNHEY; CDR2 reads SVGEGT. This clonotype was seen a few times. Its antigen remains unidentified. The V call is TRBV6-2 or TRBV6-3, the J call TRBJ1-2; D remains unclear. Sequenced input: whole blood. This clonotype originated in an adult who was a healthcare worker with PCR-confirmed SARS-CoV-2 infection or an uninfected control (not recorded which). CDR3 region: CASGEGSHGYTF. The DNA of the CDR3 is TGTGCCAGCGGCGAAGGGTCTCATGGCTACACCTTC.